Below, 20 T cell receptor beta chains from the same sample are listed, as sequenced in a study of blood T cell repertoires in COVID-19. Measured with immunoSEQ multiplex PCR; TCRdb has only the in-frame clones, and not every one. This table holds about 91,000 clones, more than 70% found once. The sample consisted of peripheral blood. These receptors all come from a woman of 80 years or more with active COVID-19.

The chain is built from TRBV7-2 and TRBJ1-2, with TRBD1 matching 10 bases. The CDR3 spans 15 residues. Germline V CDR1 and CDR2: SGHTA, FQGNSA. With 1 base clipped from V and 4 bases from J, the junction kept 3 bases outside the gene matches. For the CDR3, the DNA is TGTGCCAGCAGCTTAGTGACAGGGGGCACCTATGGCTACACCTTC. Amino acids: CASSLVTGGTYGYTF.

The CDR3 DNA is TGTGCCAGCAGTTTTGAGCTAGCCCGTAACACCGGGGAGCTGTTTTTT. Its protein is CASSFELARNTGELFF. V is TRBV28 and J is TRBJ2-2; perhaps TRBD2 as D (5 bases). Per germline, CDR1 MDHEN and CDR2 SYDVKM. The V end lost 3 bases, the J end lost 2 bases, and 13 bases lay between the germline ends. This CDR3 has 16 residues.

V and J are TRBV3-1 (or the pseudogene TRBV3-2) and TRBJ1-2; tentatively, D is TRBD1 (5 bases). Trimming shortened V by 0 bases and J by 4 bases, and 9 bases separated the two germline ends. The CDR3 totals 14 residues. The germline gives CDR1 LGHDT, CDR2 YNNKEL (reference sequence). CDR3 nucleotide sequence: TGTGCCAGCAGCCAAGATTCGGGGGGCTATGGCTACACCTTC. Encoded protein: CASSQDSGGYGYTF.

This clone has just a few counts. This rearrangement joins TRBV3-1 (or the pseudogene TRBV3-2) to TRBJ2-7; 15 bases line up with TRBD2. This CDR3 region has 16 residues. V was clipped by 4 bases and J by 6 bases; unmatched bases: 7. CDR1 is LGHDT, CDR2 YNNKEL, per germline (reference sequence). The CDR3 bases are TGTGCCAGCAGCCTTGGGACTAGCGGGAGGTGGGGCGAGCAGTACTTC. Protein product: CASSLGTSGRWGEQYF.

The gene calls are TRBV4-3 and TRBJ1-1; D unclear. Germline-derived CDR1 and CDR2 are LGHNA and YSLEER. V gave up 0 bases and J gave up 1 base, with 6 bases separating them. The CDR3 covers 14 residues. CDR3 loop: CASSQDPENTEAFF. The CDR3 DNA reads TGCGCCAGCAGCCAAGATCCAGAGAACACTGAAGCTTTCTTT.

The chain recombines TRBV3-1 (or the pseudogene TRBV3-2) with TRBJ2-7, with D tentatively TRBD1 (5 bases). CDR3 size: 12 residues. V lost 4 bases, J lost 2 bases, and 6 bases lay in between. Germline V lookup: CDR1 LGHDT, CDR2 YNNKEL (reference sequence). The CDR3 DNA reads TGTGCCAGCAGCCGGACACCCTACGAGCAGTACTTC. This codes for CASSRTPYEQYF.

CDR3 sequence reads: CAAYNLPPTSWNEQFF. CDR3 DNA sequence: TGCGCCGCCTACAACCTACCCCCAACTAGTTGGAATGAGCAGTTCTTC. The chain recombines TRBV10-1 with TRBJ2-1, with D possibly TRBD2 on 5 matching bases. Germline V gene lookup returns CDR1 WNHNN and CDR2 SYGVQD (reference sequence). V shed 11 bases and J shed 7 bases, with 27 bases lying between them. CDR3 length: 16 residues.

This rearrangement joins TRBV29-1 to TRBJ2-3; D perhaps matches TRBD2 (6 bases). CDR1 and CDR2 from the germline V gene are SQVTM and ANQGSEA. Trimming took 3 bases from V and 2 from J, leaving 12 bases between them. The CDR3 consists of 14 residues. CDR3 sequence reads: CSVEASAYTDTQYF. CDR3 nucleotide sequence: TGCAGCGTTGAGGCTAGCGCTTACACAGATACGCAGTATTTT.

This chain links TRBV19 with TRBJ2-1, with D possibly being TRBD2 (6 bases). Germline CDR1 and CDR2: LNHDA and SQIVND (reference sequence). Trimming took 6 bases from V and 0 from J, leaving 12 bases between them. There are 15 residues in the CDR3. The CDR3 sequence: CASSEGLLSYNEQFF. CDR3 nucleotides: TGTGCCAGTAGCGAGGGACTCCTCTCCTACAATGAGCAGTTCTTC.

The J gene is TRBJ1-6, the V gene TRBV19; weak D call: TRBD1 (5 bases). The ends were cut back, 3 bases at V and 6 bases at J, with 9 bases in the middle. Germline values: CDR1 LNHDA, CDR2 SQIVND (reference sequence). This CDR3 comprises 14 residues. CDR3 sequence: CASSIRDSNSPLHF. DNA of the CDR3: TGTGCCAGTAGTATCAGAGACAGTAATTCACCCCTCCACTTT. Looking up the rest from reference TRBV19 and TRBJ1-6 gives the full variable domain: DGGITQSPKYLFRKEGQNVTLSCEQNLNHDAMYWYRQDPGQGLRLIYYSQIVNDFQKGDIAEGYSVSREKKESFPLTVTSAQKNPTAFYLCASSIRDSNSPLHFGNGTRLTVT.

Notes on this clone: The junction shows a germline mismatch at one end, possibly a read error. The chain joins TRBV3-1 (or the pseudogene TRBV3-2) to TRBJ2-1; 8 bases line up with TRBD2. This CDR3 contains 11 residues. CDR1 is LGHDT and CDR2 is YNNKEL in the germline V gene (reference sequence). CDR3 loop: CASSQGREALF. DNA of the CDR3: TGTGCCAGCAGCCAAGGGCGGGAGGCCCTCTTC.

CDR3 protein: CASSLEVYSNQPQHF. DNA for the CDR3: TGTGCCAGCAGTTTGGAGGTGTATAGCAATCAGCCCCAGCATTTT. The V and J genes are TRBV28 and TRBJ1-5; D ambiguous. The CDR3 has 15 residues. The germline V gene has CDR1 MDHEN and CDR2 SYDVKM. Trimming left V 3 bases short and J 0 bases short, with 9 bases between.

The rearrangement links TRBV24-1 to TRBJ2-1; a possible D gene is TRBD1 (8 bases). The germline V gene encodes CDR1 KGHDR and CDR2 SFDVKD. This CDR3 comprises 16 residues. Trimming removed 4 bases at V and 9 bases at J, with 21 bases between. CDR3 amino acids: CATSETGQGGGIEQFF. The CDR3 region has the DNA TGTGCCACCAGTGAAACCGGACAGGGAGGGGGGATTGAGCAGTTCTTC.

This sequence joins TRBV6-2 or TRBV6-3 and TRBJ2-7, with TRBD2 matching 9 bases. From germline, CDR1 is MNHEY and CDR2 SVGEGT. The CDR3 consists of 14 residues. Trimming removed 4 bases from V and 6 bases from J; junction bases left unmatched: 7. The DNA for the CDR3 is TGTGCCAGCAGTTTTAGCGGGGGTAGGAGCGAGCAGTACTTC. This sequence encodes CASSFSGGRSEQYF.

The CDR3 loop is CAISGQRLETQYF. The CDR3 nucleotides are TGTGCCATCAGTGGTCAGAGACTAGAGACCCAGTACTTC. The rearrangement uses TRBV10-3 and TRBJ2-5; D unclear. From germline, CDR1 is ENHRY and CDR2 SYGVKD. Trimming shortened V by 4 bases and J by 4 bases, and 10 bases separated the two germline ends. CDR3 length: 13 residues.

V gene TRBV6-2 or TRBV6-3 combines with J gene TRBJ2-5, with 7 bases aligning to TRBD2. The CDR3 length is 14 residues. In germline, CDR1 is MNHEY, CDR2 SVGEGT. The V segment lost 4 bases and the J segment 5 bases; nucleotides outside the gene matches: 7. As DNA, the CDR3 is TGTGCCAGCAGTTCAGCGGGGACTCGCGAGACCCAGTACTTC. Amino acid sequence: CASSSAGTRETQYF.

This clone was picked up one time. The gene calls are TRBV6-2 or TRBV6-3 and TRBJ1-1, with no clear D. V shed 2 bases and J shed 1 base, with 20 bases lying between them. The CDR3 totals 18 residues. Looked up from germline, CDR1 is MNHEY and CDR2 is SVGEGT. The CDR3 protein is CASSYSTRHIMRNTEAFF. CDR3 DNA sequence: TGTGCCAGCAGTTACAGTACAAGACACATTATGAGGAACACTGAAGCTTTCTTT.

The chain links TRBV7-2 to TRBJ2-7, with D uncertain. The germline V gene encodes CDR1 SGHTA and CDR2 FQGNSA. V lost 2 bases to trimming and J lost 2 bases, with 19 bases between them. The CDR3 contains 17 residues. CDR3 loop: CASSLTSIQAQPYEQYF. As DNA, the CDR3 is TGTGCCAGCAGCTTAACGTCAATCCAAGCGCAGCCCTACGAGCAGTACTTC.

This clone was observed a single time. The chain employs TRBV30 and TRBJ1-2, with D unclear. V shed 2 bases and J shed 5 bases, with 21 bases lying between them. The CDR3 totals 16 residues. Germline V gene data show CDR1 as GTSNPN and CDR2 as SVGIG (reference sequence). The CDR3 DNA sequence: TGTGCCTGGAGTCCCCCCGCGACAAGCCCACCGTATGGCTACACCTTC. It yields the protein CAWSPPATSPPYGYTF.

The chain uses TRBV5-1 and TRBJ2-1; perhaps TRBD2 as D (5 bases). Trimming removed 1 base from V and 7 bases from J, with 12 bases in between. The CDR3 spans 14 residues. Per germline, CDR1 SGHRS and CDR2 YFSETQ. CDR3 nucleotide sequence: TGCGCCAGCAGCTTGAGTAGCGTTGGGAATGAGCAGTTCTTC. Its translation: CASSLSSVGNEQFF.